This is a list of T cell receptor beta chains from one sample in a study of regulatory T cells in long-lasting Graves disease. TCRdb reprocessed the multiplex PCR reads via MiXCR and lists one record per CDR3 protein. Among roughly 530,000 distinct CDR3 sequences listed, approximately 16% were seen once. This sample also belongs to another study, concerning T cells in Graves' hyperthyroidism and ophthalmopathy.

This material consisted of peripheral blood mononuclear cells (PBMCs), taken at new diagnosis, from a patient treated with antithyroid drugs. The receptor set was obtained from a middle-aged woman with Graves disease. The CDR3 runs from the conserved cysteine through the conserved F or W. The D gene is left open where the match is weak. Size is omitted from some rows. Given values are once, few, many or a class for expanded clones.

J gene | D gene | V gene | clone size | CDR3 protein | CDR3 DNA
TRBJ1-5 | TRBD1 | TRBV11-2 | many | CASSFAGGHGTQHF | TGTGCCAGCAGCTTTGCAGGGGGCCACGGGACCCAGCATTTT
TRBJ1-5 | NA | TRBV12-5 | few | CASGLSVRGQPQHF | TGTGCTAGTGGACTCTCGGTGAGGGGCCAGCCCCAGCATTTT
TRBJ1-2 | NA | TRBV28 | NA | CASSSSPAAIYGYTF | TGTGCCAGCAGTTCCTCCCCGGCAGCGATCTATGGCTACACCTTC
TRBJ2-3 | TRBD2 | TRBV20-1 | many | CSASGLAGGQADTQYF | TGCAGTGCTAGCGGCCTAGCGGGGGGGCAGGCAGATACGCAGTATTTT
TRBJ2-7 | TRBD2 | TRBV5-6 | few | CASSFGAGGREQYF | TGTGCCAGCAGCTTCGGTGCGGGGGGGCGCGAGCAGTACTTC
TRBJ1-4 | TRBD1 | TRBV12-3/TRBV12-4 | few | CASRRTGAREKLFF | TGTGCCAGCAGGCGCACAGGGGCCCGTGAAAAACTGTTTTTT
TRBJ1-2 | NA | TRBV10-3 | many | CAISEKTGLSSYTF | TGTGCCATCAGTGAAAAAACGGGCCTTTCAAGCTACACCTTC
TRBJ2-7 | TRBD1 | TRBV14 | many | CASSQGQGGYEQYF | TGTGCCAGCAGCCAGGGACAGGGCGGTTACGAGCAGTACTTC
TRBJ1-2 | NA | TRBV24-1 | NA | CATSDRRSDGYTF | TGTGCCACCAGTGACCGCCGCAGTGATGGCTACACCTTC
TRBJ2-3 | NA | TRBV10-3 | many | CAISENRLLFTDTQYF | TGTGCCATCAGTGAAAACAGGCTCCTTTTCACAGATACGCAGTATTTT
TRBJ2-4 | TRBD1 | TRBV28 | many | CASSLLFRQGAHHIQYF | TGTGCCAGCAGTCTCCTCTTTAGACAGGGGGCGCATCACATTCAGTACTTC
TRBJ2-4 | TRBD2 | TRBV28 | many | CASRGLAARDIQYF | TGTGCCAGCAGGGGGCTAGCGGCTCGTGACATTCAGTACTTC
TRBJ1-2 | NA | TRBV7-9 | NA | CASSSGEGGYTF | TGTGCCAGCAGCTCGGGGGAGGGTGGCTACACCTTC
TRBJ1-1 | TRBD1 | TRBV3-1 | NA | CASSQERYQGVQNTEAFF | TGTGCCAGCAGCCAAGAAAGGTATCAGGGGGTCCAGAACACTGAAGCTTTCTTT
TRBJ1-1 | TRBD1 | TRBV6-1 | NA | CASSTPTGWGPVEAFF | TGTGCCAGCAGTACCCCGACAGGGTGGGGTCCGGTTGAAGCTTTCTTT
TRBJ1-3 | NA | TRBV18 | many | CASSPGTGNTIYF | TGTGCCAGCTCACCAGGGACTGGAAACACCATATATTTT
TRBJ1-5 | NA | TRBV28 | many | CASNWGNQPQHF | TGTGCCAGCAACTGGGGCAATCAGCCCCAGCATTTT
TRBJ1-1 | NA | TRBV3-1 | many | CASSQVQGQAFF | TGTGCCAGCAGCCAAGTCCAGGGCCAAGCTTTCTTT
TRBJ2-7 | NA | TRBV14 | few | CASSQGGGVHEQYF | TGTGCCAGCAGCCAAGGTGGGGGAGTCCACGAGCAGTACTTC
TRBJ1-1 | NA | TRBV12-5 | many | CASGPWGTEAFF | TGTGCTAGTGGCCCCTGGGGGACTGAAGCTTTCTTT
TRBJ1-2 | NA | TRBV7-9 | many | CASSSEADHGYTF | TGTGCCAGCAGCTCGGAGGCGGATCATGGCTACACCTTC
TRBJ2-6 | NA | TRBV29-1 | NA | CSVQGSGANVLTF | TGCAGCGTGCAAGGCTCTGGGGCCAACGTCCTGACTTTC
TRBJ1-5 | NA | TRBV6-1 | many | CASRRAVNSNQPQHF | TGTGCCAGCAGACGAGCGGTCAATAGCAATCAGCCCCAGCATTTT
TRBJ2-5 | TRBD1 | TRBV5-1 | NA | CASSPGQIQETQYF | TGCGCCAGCAGCCCGGGACAGATCCAAGAGACCCAGTACTTC
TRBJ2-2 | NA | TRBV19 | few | CASTGRGNTGELFF | TGTGCCAGTACCGGCCGAGGGAACACCGGGGAGCTGTTTTTT
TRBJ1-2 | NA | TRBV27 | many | CASSPSHPGGYTF | TGTGCCAGCAGTCCGTCCCACCCGGGCGGCTACACCTTC
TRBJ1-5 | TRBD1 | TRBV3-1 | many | CASSQSGQGYQPQHF | TGTGCCAGCAGCCAAAGTGGACAGGGCTACCAGCCCCAGCATTTT
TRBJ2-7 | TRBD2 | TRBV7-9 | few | CASSSGLAGRYEQYF | TGTGCCAGCAGCTCGGGACTAGCGGGGAGGTACGAGCAATACTTC
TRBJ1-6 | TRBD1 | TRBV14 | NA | CASSQTGQYNSPLHF | TGTGCCAGCAGCCAAACGGGACAGTATAATTCACCCCTCCACTTT
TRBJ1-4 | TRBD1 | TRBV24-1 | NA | CATSDPRTGYEKLFF | TGTGCCACCAGTGACCCTCGGACAGGGTATGAAAAACTGTTTTTT
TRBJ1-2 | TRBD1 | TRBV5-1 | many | CASSTTGGVFGYTF | TGCGCCAGCAGCACTACAGGGGGAGTCTTTGGCTACACCTTC
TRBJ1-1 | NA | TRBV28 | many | CASSLKPGTTNTEAFF | TGTGCCAGCAGTCTAAAACCCGGGACAACGAACACTGAAGCTTTCTTT
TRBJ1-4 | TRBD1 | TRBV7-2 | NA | CASSPGTGQVGEKLFF | TGTGCCAGCAGCCCCGGGACAGGGCAAGTAGGAGAAAAACTGTTTTTT
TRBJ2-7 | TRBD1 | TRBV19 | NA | CASSGGPGQASSYEQYF | TGTGCCAGTAGTGGAGGACCGGGACAGGCTTCCTCCTACGAGCAGTACTTC
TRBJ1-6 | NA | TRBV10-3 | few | CASLAGLYNSPLHF | TGTGCCTCCCTCGCGGGATTGTATAATTCACCCCTCCACTTT
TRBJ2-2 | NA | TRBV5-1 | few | CASSAQGVYTGELFF | TGCGCCAGCAGCGCACAGGGTGTCTACACCGGGGAGCTGTTTTTT
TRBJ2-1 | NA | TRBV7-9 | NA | CASRLGSGNEQFF | TGTGCCAGCAGGCTAGGCTCGGGCAATGAGCAGTTCTTC
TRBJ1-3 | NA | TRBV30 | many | CAHQGVPGNTIYF | TGTGCGCACCAAGGGGTTCCTGGAAACACCATATATTTT
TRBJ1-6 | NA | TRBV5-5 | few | CASSLWYSGNSPLHF | TGTGCCAGCAGCTTGTGGTACAGCGGCAATTCACCCCTCCACTTT
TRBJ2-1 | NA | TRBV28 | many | CASSILPKGLTSEQFF | TGTGCCAGCAGTATCCTCCCAAAGGGGCTGACCAGTGAGCAGTTCTTC
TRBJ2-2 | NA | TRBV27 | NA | CASSRGFDTGELFF | TGTGCCAGCAGCAGGGGTTTCGACACCGGGGAGCTGTTTTTT
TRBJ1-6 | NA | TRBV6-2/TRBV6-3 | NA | CASSYSMRVLPSPLHF | TGTGCCAGCAGTTACTCGATGAGGGTCCTTCCTTCACCCCTCCACTTT
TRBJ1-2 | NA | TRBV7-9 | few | CASSHGTPNSHGYTF | TGTGCCAGCAGCCACGGGACACCCAATTCCCATGGCTACACCTTC